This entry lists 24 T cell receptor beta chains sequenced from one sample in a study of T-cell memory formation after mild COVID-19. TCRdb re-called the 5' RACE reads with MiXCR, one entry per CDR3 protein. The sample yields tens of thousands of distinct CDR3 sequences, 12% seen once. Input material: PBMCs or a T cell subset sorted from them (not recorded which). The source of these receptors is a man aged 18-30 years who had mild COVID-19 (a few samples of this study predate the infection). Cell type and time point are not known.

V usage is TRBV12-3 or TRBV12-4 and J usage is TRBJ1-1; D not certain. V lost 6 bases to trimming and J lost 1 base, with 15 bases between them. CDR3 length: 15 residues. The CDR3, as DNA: TGTGCCAGCAGAACCTTCATAAGGCGGAACACTGAAGCTTTCTTT. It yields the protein CASRTFIRRNTEAFF.

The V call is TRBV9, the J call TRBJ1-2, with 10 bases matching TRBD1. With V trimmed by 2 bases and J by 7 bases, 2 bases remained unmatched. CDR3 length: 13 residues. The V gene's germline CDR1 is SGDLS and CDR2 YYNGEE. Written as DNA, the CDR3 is TGTGCCAGCAGCGTCCGGGACAGGGGTGGCTACACCTTC. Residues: CASSVRDRGGYTF.

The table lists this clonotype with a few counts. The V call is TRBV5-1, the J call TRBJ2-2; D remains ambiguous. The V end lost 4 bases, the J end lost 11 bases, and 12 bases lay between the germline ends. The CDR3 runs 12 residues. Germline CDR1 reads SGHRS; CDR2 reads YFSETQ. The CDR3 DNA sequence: TGCGCCAGCAGCGCCCTGGCGGACGAGCTGTTTTTT. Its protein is CASSALADELFF.

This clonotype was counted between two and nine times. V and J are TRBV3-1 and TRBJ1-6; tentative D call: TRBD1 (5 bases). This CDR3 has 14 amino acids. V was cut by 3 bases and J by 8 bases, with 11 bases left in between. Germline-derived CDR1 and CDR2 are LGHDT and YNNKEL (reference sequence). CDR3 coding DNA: TGTGCCAGCAGCCAGGTGACAGCCGATTCACCCCTCCACTTT. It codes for CASSQVTADSPLHF.

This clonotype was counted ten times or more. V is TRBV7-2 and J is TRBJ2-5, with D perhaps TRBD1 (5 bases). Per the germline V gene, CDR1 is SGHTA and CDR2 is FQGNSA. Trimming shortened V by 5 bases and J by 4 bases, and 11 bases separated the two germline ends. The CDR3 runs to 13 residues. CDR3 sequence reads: CASSPGYSETQYF. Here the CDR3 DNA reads TGTGCCAGCAGCCCAGGGTATTCAGAGACCCAGTACTTC.

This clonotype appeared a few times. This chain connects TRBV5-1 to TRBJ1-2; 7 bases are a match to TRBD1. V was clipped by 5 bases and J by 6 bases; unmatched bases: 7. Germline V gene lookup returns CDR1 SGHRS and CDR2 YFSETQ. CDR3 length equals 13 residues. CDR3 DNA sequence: TGCGCCAGCAGATTACAGGGGTCCGATGGCTACACCTTC. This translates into CASRLQGSDGYTF.

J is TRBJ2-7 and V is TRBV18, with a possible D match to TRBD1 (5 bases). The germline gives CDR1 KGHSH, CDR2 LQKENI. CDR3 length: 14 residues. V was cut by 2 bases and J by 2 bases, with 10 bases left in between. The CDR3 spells CASSPSRVTYEQYF. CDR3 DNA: TGTGCCAGCTCACCATCCAGGGTAACCTACGAGCAGTACTTC.

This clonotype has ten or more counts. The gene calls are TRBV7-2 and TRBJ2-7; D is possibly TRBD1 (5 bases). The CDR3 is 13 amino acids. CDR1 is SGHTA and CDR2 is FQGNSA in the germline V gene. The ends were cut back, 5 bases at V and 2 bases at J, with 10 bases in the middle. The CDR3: CASSVDSPYEQYF. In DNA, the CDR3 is TGTGCCAGCAGCGTCGACAGCCCCTACGAGCAGTACTTC.

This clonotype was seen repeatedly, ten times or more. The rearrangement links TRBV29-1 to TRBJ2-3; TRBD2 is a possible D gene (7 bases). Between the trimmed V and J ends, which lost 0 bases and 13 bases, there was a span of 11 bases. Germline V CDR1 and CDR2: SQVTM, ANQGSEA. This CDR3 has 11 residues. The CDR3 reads CSVEDGGPKYF. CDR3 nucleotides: TGCAGCGTTGAAGACGGGGGGCCCAAGTATTTT.

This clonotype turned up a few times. Written as DNA, the CDR3 is TGCAGTGCCAGCGGACTAGCGGCAACAGATACGCAGTATTTT. This encodes CSASGLAATDTQYF. The chain carries TRBV20-1 and TRBJ2-3, with 10 bases aligning to TRBD2. J lost 3 bases, V lost 6 bases, and 6 bases had no gene match. Germline V gives CDR1 DFQATT, CDR2 SNEGSKA (reference sequence). This CDR3 has 14 amino acids.

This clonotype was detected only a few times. The CDR3 is CSAGQGDQPQHF. The CDR3 nucleotides read TGCAGTGCCGGACAGGGCGATCAGCCCCAGCATTTT. This chain links TRBV20-1 with TRBJ1-5; the match to TRBD1 covers 8 bases. Per the germline V gene, CDR1 is DFQATT and CDR2 is SNEGSKA (reference sequence). V lost 6 bases to trimming and J lost 5 bases; unmatched junction nucleotides: 3. This CDR3 is 12 amino acids long.

DNA of the CDR3: TGCGCCAGCAGCCAAGAACCACAGGGGGCGAACACCGGGGAGCTGTTTTTT. Encoded protein: CASSQEPQGANTGELFF. This chain links TRBV4-3 with TRBJ2-2; 8 bases map to TRBD1. The CDR3 has 17 residues. Unmatched junction bases numbered 3, after V lost 0 bases and J lost 0 bases. CDR1 LGHNA and CDR2 YSLEER come from the germline V gene.

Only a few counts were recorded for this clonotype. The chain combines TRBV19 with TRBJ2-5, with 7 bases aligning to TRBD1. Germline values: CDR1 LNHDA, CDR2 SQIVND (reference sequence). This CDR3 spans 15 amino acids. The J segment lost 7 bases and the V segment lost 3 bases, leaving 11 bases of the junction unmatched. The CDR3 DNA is TGTGCCAGTAGTATGACCCGGGACAGCTTGGGGACCCAGTACTTC. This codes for CASSMTRDSLGTQYF.

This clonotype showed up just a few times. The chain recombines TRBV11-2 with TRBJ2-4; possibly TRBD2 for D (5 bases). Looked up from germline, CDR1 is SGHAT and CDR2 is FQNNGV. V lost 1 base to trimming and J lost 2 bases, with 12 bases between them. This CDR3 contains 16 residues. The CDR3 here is CASSLASDGTKNIQYF. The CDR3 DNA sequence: TGTGCCAGCAGCTTAGCCTCGGACGGGACCAAAAACATTCAGTACTTC. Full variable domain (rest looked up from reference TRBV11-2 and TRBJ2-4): EAGVAQSPRYKIIEKRQSVAFWCNPISGHATLYWYQQILGQGPKLLIQFQNNGVVDDSQLPKDRFSAERLKGVDSTLKIQPAKLEDSAVYLCASSLASDGTKNIQYFGAGTRLSVL.

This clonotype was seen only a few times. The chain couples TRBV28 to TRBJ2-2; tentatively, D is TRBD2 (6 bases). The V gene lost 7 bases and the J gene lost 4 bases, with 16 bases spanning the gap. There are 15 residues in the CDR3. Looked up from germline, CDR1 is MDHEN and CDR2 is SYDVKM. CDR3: CASNPILGGTGELFF. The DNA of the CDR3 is TGTGCCAGCAATCCTATTTTGGGGGGCACCGGGGAGCTGTTTTTT.

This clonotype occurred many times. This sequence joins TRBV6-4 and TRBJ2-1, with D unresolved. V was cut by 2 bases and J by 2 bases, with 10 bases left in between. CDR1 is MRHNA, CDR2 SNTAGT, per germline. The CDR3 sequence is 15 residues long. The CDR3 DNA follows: TGTGCCAGCAGTGACGGCACGGACCCCTACAATGAGCAGTTCTTC. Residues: CASSDGTDPYNEQFF.

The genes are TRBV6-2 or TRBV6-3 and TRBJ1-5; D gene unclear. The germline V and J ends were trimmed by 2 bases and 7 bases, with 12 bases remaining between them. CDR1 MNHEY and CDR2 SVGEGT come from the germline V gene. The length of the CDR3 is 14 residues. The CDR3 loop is CASSYDLSGQPQHF. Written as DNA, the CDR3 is TGTGCCAGCAGTTACGATTTATCGGGGCAGCCCCAGCATTTT.

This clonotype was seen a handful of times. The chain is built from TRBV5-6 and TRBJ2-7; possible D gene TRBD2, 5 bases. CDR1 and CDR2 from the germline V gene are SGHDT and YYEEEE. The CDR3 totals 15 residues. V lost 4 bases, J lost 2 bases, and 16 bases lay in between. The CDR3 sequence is CASSRPESGPYEQYF. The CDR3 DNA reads TGTGCCAGCAGCCGCCCGGAGAGCGGTCCCTACGAGCAGTACTTC.

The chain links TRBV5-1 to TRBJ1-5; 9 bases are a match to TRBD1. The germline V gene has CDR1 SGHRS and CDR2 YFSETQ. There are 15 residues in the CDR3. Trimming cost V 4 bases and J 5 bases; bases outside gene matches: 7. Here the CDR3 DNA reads TGCGCCAGCAGCCTGGACAGGGGAGGCGATCAGCCCCAGCATTTT. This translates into CASSLDRGGDQPQHF.

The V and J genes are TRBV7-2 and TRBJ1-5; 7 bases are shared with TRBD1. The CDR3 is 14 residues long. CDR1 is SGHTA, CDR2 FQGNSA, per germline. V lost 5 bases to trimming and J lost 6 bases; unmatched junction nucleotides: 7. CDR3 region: CASSLQGQGQPQHF. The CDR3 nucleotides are TGTGCCAGCAGCCTACAGGGGCAGGGTCAGCCCCAGCATTTT.

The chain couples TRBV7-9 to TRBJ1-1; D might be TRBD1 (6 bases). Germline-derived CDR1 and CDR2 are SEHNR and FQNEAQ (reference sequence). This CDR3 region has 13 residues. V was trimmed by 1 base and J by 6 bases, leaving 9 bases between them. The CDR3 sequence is CASSLGQAAEAFF. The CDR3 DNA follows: TGTGCCAGCAGCTTAGGACAGGCGGCTGAAGCTTTCTTT.

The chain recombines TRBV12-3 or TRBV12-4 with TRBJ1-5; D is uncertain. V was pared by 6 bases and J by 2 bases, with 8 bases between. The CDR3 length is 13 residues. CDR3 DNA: TGTGCCAGCAGAGGGAGTGGCAATCAGCCCCAGCATTTT. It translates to CASRGSGNQPQHF.

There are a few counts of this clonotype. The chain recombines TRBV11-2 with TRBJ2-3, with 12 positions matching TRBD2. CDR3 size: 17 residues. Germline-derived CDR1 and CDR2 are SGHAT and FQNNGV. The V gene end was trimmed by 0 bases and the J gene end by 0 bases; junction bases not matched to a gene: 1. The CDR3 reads CASSLETSGGSTDTQYF. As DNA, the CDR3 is TGTGCCAGCAGCTTAGAGACTAGCGGGGGAAGCACAGATACGCAGTATTTT.

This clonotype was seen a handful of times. The CDR3 coding sequence is TGCAGTGCTAGACTAGCGGGGGGGTGGGCAGATACGCAGTATTTT. Its protein is CSARLAGGWADTQYF. This chain uses TRBV20-1 with TRBJ2-3; 12 positions agree with TRBD2. The V gene's germline CDR1 is DFQATT and CDR2 SNEGSKA (reference sequence). CDR3 length: 15 residues. The junction had 4 bases not matched to a gene; V was cut back by 2 bases and J by 4 bases.